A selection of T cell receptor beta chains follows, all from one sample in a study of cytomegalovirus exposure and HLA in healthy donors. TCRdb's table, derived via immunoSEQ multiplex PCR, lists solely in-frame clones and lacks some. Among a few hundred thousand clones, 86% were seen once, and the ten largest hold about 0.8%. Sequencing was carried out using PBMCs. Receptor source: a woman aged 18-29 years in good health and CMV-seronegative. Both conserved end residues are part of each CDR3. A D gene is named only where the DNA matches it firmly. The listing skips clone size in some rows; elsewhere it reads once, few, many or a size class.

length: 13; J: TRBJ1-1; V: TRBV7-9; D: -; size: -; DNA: TGTGCCAGCAGCCTTAAGTCTAGTTCTGAAGCTTTCTTT; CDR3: CASSLKSSSEAFF
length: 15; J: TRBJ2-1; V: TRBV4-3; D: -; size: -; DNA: TGCGCCAGCAGCCAAGGAGAGGGCTCCTACAATGAGCAGTTCTTC; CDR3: CASSQGEGSYNEQFF
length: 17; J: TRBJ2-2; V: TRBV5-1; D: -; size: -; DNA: TGCGCCAGCAGCTTGCGGGGGTTTGGTACAGTCTCCGGGGAGCTGTTTTTT; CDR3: CASSLRGFGTVSGELFF
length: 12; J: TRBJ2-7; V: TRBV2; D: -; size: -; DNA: TGTGCCGCGGCACTTAAAAGCTACGAGCAGTACTTC; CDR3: CAAALKSYEQYF
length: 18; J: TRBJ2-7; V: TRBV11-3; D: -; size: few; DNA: TGTGCCAGCAGCTTAGCTGAGACAGGACGTATAAGCTCCTACGAGCAGTACTTC; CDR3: CASSLAETGRISSYEQYF
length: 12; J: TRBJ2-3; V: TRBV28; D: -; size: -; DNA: TGTGCCAGCAGTTTATGGGAGGATACGCAGTATTTT; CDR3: CASSLWEDTQYF
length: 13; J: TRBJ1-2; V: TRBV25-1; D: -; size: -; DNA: TGTGCCAGCAGTGATGCCGGGAACTATGGCTACACCTTC; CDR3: CASSDAGNYGYTF
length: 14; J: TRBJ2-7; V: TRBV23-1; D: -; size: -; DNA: TGCGCCAGCATCCCGGGGAGTTGGGTCTACGAGCAGTACTTC; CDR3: CASIPGSWVYEQYF
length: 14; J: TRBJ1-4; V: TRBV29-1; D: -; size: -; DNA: TGCAGCGTTGCCAAGTTAGGGGGTAGTGAAAAACTGTTTTTT; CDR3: CSVAKLGGSEKLFF
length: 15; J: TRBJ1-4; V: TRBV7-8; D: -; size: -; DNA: TGTGCCAGCAGCCTAGACGGAGCCGTTAATGAAAAACTGTTTTTT; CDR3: CASSLDGAVNEKLFF
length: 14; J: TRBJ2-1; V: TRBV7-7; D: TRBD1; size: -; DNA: TGTGCTAGCAGCTTCGGGACAGGGGCTAGTGAGCAGTTCTTC; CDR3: CASSFGTGASEQFF
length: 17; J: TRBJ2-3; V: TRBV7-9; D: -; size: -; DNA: TGTGCCAGCAGCTTAATTTGGGCGGTGCTAGCGCGGGATACGCAGTATTTT; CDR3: CASSLIWAVLARDTQYF
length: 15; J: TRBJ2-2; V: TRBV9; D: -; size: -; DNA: TGTGCCAGCAGCGTGGCAGGGACAAACACCGGGGAGCTGTTTTTT; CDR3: CASSVAGTNTGELFF
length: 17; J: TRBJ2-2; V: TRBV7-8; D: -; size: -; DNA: TGTGCCAGCAGCTCCCTCCTGGGGGCTTTGAACACCGGGGAGCTGTTTTTT; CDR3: CASSSLLGALNTGELFF
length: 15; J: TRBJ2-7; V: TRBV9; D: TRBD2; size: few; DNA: TGTGCCAGCAGCGCCACTAGCGGGAGAACGAGCGAGCAGTACTTC; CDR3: CASSATSGRTSEQYF
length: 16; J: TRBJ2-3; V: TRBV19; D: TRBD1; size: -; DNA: TGTGCCAGTAGTATTGGGGACAGGGTCGGGATAGATACGCAGTATTTT; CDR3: CASSIGDRVGIDTQYF
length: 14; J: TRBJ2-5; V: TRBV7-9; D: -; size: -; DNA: TGTGCCAGCAGCCACGAACAGGGCCAAGAGACCCAGTACTTC; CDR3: CASSHEQGQETQYF
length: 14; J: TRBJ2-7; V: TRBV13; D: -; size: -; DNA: TGTGCCAGCAGCTTAACGGGGAGCACCTACGAGCAGTACTTC; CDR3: CASSLTGSTYEQYF
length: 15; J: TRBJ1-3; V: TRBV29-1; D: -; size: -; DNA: TGCAGCGCTAGCGACAGAGCCCTATCTGGAAACACCATATATTTT; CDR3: CSASDRALSGNTIYF
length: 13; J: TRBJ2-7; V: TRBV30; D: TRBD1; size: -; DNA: TGTGCCTGGAGTGCGGGACAGGGGTACGAGCAGTACTTC; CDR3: CAWSAGQGYEQYF
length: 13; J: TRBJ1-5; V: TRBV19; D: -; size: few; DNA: TGTGCCAGTAGTAGCGGGGCGGGACAGCCCCAGCATTTT; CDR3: CASSSGAGQPQHF
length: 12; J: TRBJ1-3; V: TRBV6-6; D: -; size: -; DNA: TGTGCCAGCAGCAACTCTGGAAACACCATATATTTT; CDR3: CASSNSGNTIYF
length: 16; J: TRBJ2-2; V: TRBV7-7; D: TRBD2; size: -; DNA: TGTGCCAGCAGCTCCTCAGCGGGAGGGGGGACCGGGGAGCTGTTTTTT; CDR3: CASSSSAGGGTGELFF
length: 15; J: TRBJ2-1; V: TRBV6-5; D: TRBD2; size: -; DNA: TGTGCCAGCAGTGCTAGCGGAAGCTGGGACAATGAGCAGTTCTTC; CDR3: CASSASGSWDNEQFF
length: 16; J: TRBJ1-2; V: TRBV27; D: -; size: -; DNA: TGTGCCAGCAGTTCGACGGATAGGCTAGTGAACTATGGCTACACCTTC; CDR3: CASSSTDRLVNYGYTF
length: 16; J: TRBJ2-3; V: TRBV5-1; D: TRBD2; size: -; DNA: TGCGCCAGCAGCTTACCGGGACTAGCGGGAACTGATACGCAGTATTTT; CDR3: CASSLPGLAGTDTQYF
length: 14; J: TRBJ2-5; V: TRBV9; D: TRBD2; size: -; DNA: TGTGCCAGCAGCTCCAGCGGGAACCAAGAGACCCAGTACTTC; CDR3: CASSSSGNQETQYF
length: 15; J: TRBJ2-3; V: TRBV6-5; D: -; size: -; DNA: TGTGCCTCACGCTCTGGGGCTAGCGGCACAGATACGCAGTATTTT; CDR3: CASRSGASGTDTQYF
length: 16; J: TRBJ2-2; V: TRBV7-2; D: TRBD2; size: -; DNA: TGTGCCAGCAGCACTCCGCCTAGCGGGAGTACCGGGGAGCTGTTTTTT; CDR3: CASSTPPSGSTGELFF
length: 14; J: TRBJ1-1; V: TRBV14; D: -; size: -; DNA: TGTGCCAGCCGGCGGACTGATTTAGGCACTGAAGCTTTCTTT; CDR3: CASRRTDLGTEAFF
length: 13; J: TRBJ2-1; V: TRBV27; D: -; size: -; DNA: TGTGCCAGCAGTTTATCCAGGGTGGATGAGCAGTTCTTC; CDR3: CASSLSRVDEQFF
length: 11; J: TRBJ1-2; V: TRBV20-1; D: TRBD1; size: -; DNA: TGCAGTGCAAGGGACAGATATGGCTACACCTTC; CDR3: CSARDRYGYTF
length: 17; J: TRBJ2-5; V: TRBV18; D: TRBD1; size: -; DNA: TGTGCCAGCTCACAGTCGACAGGGGGCGTGATCATGGAGACCCAGTACTTC; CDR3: CASSQSTGGVIMETQYF
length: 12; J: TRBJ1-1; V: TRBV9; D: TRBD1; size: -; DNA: TGTGCCAGCAGCGCCAGGGACAGGGAAGCTTTCTTT; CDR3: CASSARDREAFF
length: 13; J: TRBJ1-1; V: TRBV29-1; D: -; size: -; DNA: TGCAGCGTGCTCGGGGGGTTCGACACTGAAGCTTTCTTT; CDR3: CSVLGGFDTEAFF
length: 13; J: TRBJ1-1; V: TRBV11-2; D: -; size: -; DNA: TGTGCCAGCAGCTTAGCCGCGTACACTGAAGCTTTCTTT; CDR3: CASSLAAYTEAFF